A selection of T cell receptor beta chains follows, all from one sample in a study of graft-versus-host responses after intestinal transplantation. The assay was immunoSEQ multiplex PCR, and TCRdb's table has in-frame clones only and misses some. Of 130,000 or so clones listed, about 90% are singletons. These TCRs' antigens remain unknown. The sample was unstimulated CD4+ T cells sorted from spleen or lymph node cells, taken before intestinal transplant. These receptors came from a human donor who received an intestinal transplant. Each CDR3 is given with its conserved first and last residue. The D gene is left open where the match is weak. Rows give clone size only sometimes, using once, few, many, or a class for an expanded clone.

J: TRBJ2-3
V: TRBV28
D: TRBD1
size: NA
DNA: TGTGCCAGCAGTCCCCCGGGACAGGGGACAGATACGCAGTATTTT
CDR3: CASSPPGQGTDTQYF

J: TRBJ1-2
V: TRBV28
D: NA
size: NA
DNA: TGTGCCAGCAGGCGGGGACGGAACCTTAACTATGGCTACACCTTC
CDR3: CASRRGRNLNYGYTF

J: TRBJ2-7
V: TRBV12-5
D: NA
size: NA
DNA: TGTGCTAGTGGTTTGGACAGCTCCTACGAGCAGTACTTC
CDR3: CASGLDSSYEQYF

J: TRBJ1-6
V: TRBV6-5
D: TRBD1
size: NA
DNA: TGTGCCAGCAGACCTATTGACAGGGGAACATCACCCCTCCACTTT
CDR3: CASRPIDRGTSPLHF

J: TRBJ2-3
V: TRBV19
D: TRBD2
size: NA
DNA: TGTGCCAGTAGTATAGTTAGCGGGAGGCCCACGGAGACGCAGTATTTT
CDR3: CASSIVSGRPTETQYF

J: TRBJ1-5
V: TRBV2
D: TRBD1
size: NA
DNA: TGTGCCAGCAGGGACAGGGGAGCGAGCAATCAGCCCCAGCATTTT
CDR3: CASRDRGASNQPQHF

J: TRBJ2-1
V: TRBV4-2
D: TRBD2
size: NA
DNA: TGTGCCAGCAGCCAAGATGGTATGGGGCTAGCGGGAGGTACCTACAATGAGCAGTTCTTC
CDR3: CASSQDGMGLAGGTYNEQFF

J: TRBJ2-2
V: TRBV10-3
D: TRBD1
size: NA
DNA: TGTGCCATCAGTGGGAAACCGGGACAGGAGGGTACCGGGGAGCTGTTTTTT
CDR3: CAISGKPGQEGTGELFF

J: TRBJ2-3
V: TRBV20-1
D: NA
size: NA
DNA: TGCAGTGCTGGGGGGGCCAGGAGGCAGTATTTT
CDR3: CSAGGARRQYF

J: TRBJ2-1
V: TRBV7-2
D: TRBD2
size: NA
DNA: TGTGCCAGCAGCTCTCGGACCAGCGGGAGTCGAAATGAGCAGTTCTTC
CDR3: CASSSRTSGSRNEQFF

J: TRBJ2-3
V: TRBV29-1
D: TRBD2
size: NA
DNA: TGCAGCGTTAAAAGCGGGGTTAGCACAGATACGCAGTATTTT
CDR3: CSVKSGVSTDTQYF

J: TRBJ2-1
V: TRBV15
D: NA
size: NA
DNA: TGTGCCACCAGCCCCCCCCCATGGAGCAAGGGTGAGCAGTTCTTC
CDR3: CATSPPPWSKGEQFF

J: TRBJ2-3
V: TRBV2
D: NA
size: NA
DNA: TGTGCCAGCAGTGAAGTGGTATCCACAGATACGCAGTATTTT
CDR3: CASSEVVSTDTQYF

J: TRBJ1-1
V: TRBV7-2
D: NA
size: few
DNA: TGTGCCAGCAGGAATGGGATTAAGAACACTGAAGCTTTCTTT
CDR3: CASRNGIKNTEAFF

J: TRBJ2-2
V: TRBV11-2
D: NA
size: NA
DNA: TGTGCCAGCAGCTTACTCGTCAGGGTGGCCGGGGAGCTGTTTTTT
CDR3: CASSLLVRVAGELFF

J: TRBJ1-1
V: TRBV18
D: NA
size: NA
DNA: TGTGCCAGCTCACCCCAAACGTCGGGGTCCACTGAAGCTTTCTTT
CDR3: CASSPQTSGSTEAFF

J: TRBJ1-5
V: TRBV28
D: NA
size: NA
DNA: TGTGCCAGCAGTTTATCGGCCCAAGGAAATCAGCCCCAGCATTTT
CDR3: CASSLSAQGNQPQHF

J: TRBJ2-3
V: TRBV7-9
D: TRBD2
size: NA
DNA: TGTGCCAGCAGCTTAAAGGGGACTAGCGGGAGGTCTGGGTCAGATACGCAGTATTTT
CDR3: CASSLKGTSGRSGSDTQYF

J: TRBJ2-7
V: TRBV9
D: TRBD1
size: NA
DNA: TGTGCCAGCAGCCCGACCGGGACAGGGGGTTACGAGCAGTACTTC
CDR3: CASSPTGTGGYEQYF

J: TRBJ2-7
V: TRBV2
D: NA
size: NA
DNA: TGTGCCAGCAGTGAATTGTCCGTATCCTACGAGCAGTACTTC
CDR3: CASSELSVSYEQYF

J: TRBJ2-5
V: TRBV28
D: TRBD2
size: NA
DNA: TGTGCCAGCTCGCTCGGGGGGGGTTGGGAGACCCAGTACTTC
CDR3: CASSLGGGWETQYF

J: TRBJ1-1
V: TRBV5-6
D: NA
size: NA
DNA: TGTGCCAGCAGCTTGAGAGGGGCCTGGAACACTGAAGCTTTCTTT
CDR3: CASSLRGAWNTEAFF

J: TRBJ2-3
V: TRBV28
D: TRBD1
size: NA
DNA: TGTGCCAGCAGTTGGACAGGGCCAGATACGCAGTATTTT
CDR3: CASSWTGPDTQYF

J: TRBJ1-2
V: TRBV5-1
D: NA
size: NA
DNA: TGCGCCAGCAGCTTGGGACAGCAGCACTACACCTTC
CDR3: CASSLGQQHYTF

J: TRBJ2-3
V: TRBV5-4
D: TRBD1
size: NA
DNA: TGTGCCAGCAGCTTGGGTTTAACAGGGGATACAGATACGCAGTATTTT
CDR3: CASSLGLTGDTDTQYF

J: TRBJ1-1
V: TRBV14
D: NA
size: NA
DNA: TGTGCCAGCAGCCAATTTGGGGGGTGGAGAACTTTCTTT
CDR3: CASSQFGGWRTFF

J: TRBJ2-7
V: TRBV19
D: TRBD2
size: NA
DNA: TGTGCCAGTAGTATAAACCGGCGGGGCGGGAGAGGCGAGCAGTACTTC
CDR3: CASSINRRGGRGEQYF

J: TRBJ2-5
V: TRBV2
D: NA
size: NA
DNA: TGTGCCAGCAACGGGGGTGTCGGAGAGACCCAGTACTTC
CDR3: CASNGGVGETQYF

J: TRBJ2-5
V: TRBV14
D: NA
size: once
DNA: TGTGCCAGCAGCCAGCGGGTAGAAGAGACCCAGTACTTC
CDR3: CASSQRVEETQYF

J: TRBJ2-3
V: TRBV5-1
D: TRBD2
size: NA
DNA: TGCGCCAGCAGCTTGGTCCTAGCGGGAGGTACAGATACGCAGTATTTT
CDR3: CASSLVLAGGTDTQYF

J: TRBJ2-7
V: TRBV4-2
D: TRBD2
size: NA
DNA: TGTGCCAGCAGCCAACCCAGACTAGCGGGAGGGCCTAACGAGCAGTACTTC
CDR3: CASSQPRLAGGPNEQYF

J: TRBJ1-5
V: TRBV2
D: NA
size: NA
DNA: TGTGCCAGCAGTGACGGGGGGAATCAGCCCCAGCATTTT
CDR3: CASSDGGNQPQHF

J: TRBJ2-7
V: TRBV30
D: TRBD2
size: NA
DNA: TGTGCCTGGAGTGCCCCGACTAACGGGAGGGCTTTGGGTGAGCAGTACTTC
CDR3: CAWSAPTNGRALGEQYF

J: TRBJ2-2
V: TRBV5-1
D: TRBD1
size: NA
DNA: TGCGCCAGCAGCCTGACCCCGACAGGGGCTAGCACCGGGGAGCTGTTTTTT
CDR3: CASSLTPTGASTGELFF

J: TRBJ2-1
V: TRBV7-9
D: NA
size: NA
DNA: TGTGCCAGCAGCTTAGCAGTTTCGGAGTTTGAAGGATTCTACAATGAGCAGTTCTTC
CDR3: CASSLAVSEFEGFYNEQFF

J: TRBJ1-4
V: TRBV27
D: NA
size: NA
DNA: TGTGCCAGCAGCCCACAGGAGAATGAAAAACTGTTTTTT
CDR3: CASSPQENEKLFF

J: TRBJ2-7
V: TRBV28
D: NA
size: NA
DNA: TGTGCCAGCAGTTTACAAACCGGGACGCCCGGCGGGATCGAGCAGTACTTC
CDR3: CASSLQTGTPGGIEQYF

J: TRBJ2-7
V: TRBV28
D: NA
size: NA
DNA: TGTGCCAGCAGTTTAGCGGACCCCCCCTACGAGCAGTACTTC
CDR3: CASSLADPPYEQYF

J: TRBJ2-3
V: TRBV11-2
D: NA
size: NA
DNA: TGTGCCAGCAGCTTAGGGGTGGTGCAGTATTTT
CDR3: CASSLGVVQYF

J: TRBJ2-7
V: TRBV15
D: NA
size: NA
DNA: TGTGCCGCAGAGGACAGTCGAGGAGGCGAGCAGTACTTC
CDR3: CAAEDSRGGEQYF

J: TRBJ1-2
V: TRBV18
D: NA
size: NA
DNA: TGTGCCAGCTCAATAGAAGGCACGATCGGCTACACCTTC
CDR3: CASSIEGTIGYTF

J: TRBJ1-1
V: TRBV6-5
D: NA
size: NA
DNA: TGTGCCAGTGGCTCAGGGGTGGGCACTGAAGCTTTCTTT
CDR3: CASGSGVGTEAFF

J: TRBJ2-3
V: TRBV9
D: NA
size: NA
DNA: TGTGCCAGCAGCAACTCCCCGGGGACAGATACGCAGTATTTT
CDR3: CASSNSPGTDTQYF